This TCR beta chain was recovered during a study of cytomegalovirus exposure and HLA in healthy donors. Across the study: From about 180 million T cells, an earlier analysis saw approximately 110 million unique TCR beta sequences.

The PCR made use of 60 Vbeta and 13 Jbeta primers. Here immunoSEQ multiplex PCR was the method, and the copy in TCRdb shows in-frame clones only, minus some. The table counts around 58,000 clones; approximately 10% lies in the top ten. CDR3 size: 15 residues. Per germline, CDR1 GTSNPN and CDR2 SVGIG (reference sequence). Turning to this clone: Its target is not known. The junction departs from germline at one end; a sequencing error may be responsible.

Points from the study as a whole: Rare TCR sequences dominated, though some public TCRs recurred in many donors. Common viral pathogens seemed, in a later analysis, to connect with several of the most significant clusters.

Sequencing was performed on PBMCs. The source of this sequence is a man aged 50-59 years in good health and CMV-seropositive. The J gene is TRBJ1-2, the V gene TRBV30, with D possibly TRBD1 on 5 matching bases. The chain's CDR3 is CAGSSPRGSNYGYTF. The CDR3 coding sequence is TGTGCCGGGAGTTCCCCCCGGGGGTCTAACTATGGCTACACCTTC.